The sequence of this T cell receptor (beta chain) was determined in a study of T cells in Graves' hyperthyroidism and ophthalmopathy. Across the whole study: Peripheral blood collection took place at initial diagnosis, before any treatment. Study-level findings and limits: Researchers report that a 13 V-J model separated ophthalmopathy from stable hyperthyroidism.

Diagnosis of hyperthyroidism was new in patients aged 18 to 65, and its duration was under 2 months. Based on clinical symptoms, serum thyroxine and TRAb, thyroid ultrasound and orbital computed tomography, diagnoses were reached. Using RNA transcripts as the source, TCR beta CDR3 regions were amplified. During a first-round RT-PCR of the TCR CDR3, the HTBI primer set was used. TCRdb re-analysed the multiplex PCR reads in MiXCR, keeping a single row per CDR3 protein. Of 360,000 or so distinct CDR3 sequences in the sample, 15% to 20% are singletons; the top ten hold 3% to 4%. Trimming shortened V by 0 bases and J by 0 bases, and 17 bases separated the two germline ends. The germline CDR1 and CDR2 sequences are DFQATT and SNEGSKA (reference sequence). CDR3 length equals 17 residues. This clonotype was seen many times. Antigen unknown.

The origin of this receptor is a woman between 18 and 29 years old with Graves' hyperthyroidism. The sequencing sample was made of blood. The chain employs TRBV20-1 and TRBJ1-1; the D is unclear. CDR3 region: CSARDSLGGTMNTEAFF. CDR3 nucleotide sequence: TGCAGTGCTAGAGACTCCTTGGGAGGAACTATGAACACTGAAGCTTTCTTT.